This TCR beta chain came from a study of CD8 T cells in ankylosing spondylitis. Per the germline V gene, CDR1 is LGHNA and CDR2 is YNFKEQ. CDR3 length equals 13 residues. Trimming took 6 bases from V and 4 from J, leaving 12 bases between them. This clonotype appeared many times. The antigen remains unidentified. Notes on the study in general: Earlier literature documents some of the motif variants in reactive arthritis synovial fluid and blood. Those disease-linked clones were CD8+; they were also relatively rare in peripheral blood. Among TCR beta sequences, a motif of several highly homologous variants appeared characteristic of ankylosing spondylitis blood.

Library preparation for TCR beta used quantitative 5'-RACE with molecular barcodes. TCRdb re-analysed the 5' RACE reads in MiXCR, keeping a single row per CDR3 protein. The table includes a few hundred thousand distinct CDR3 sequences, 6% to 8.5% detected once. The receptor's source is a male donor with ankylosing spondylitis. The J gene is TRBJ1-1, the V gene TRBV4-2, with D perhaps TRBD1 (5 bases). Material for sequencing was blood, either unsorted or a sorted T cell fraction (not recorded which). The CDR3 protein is CASRSGQGTEAFF. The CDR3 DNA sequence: TGTGCCAGCAGATCGGGGCAGGGCACTGAAGCTTTCTTT.